A single sample gave rise to the 23 T cell receptor beta chains below, sequenced in a study of blood T cell repertoires in COVID-19. Libraries were prepared by immunoSEQ multiplex PCR; TCRdb keeps only in-frame clonotypes and omits some of them. Of more than 300,000 clones listed, around 88% are singletons. Sequenced: peripheral blood. These receptors originate from a woman in her 50s with acute or convalescent COVID-19.

The rearrangement links TRBV7-3 to TRBJ2-3; a weak D match, TRBD1 (6 bases). Germline V gene data show CDR1 as SGHTA and CDR2 as FQGTGA. The CDR3 length is 16 residues. The V end was cut by 5 bases, the J end by 4 bases, with 19 bases between. CDR3 protein: CASSRMGAGASDTQYF. DNA for the CDR3: TGTGCCAGCAGCCGGATGGGGGCAGGGGCATCAGATACGCAGTATTTT.

The chain is built from TRBV19 and TRBJ2-1, with TRBD2 identical over 9 bases. Germline CDR1 LNHDA, CDR2 SQIVND (reference sequence). V dropped 3 bases and J dropped 4; count of bases not matched to a gene: 1. There are 14 residues in the CDR3. CDR3 amino acids: CASSMREGYNEQFF. The CDR3 nucleotides are TGTGCCAGTAGTATGCGGGAGGGATACAATGAGCAGTTCTTC.

The genes are TRBV28 and TRBJ1-1; tentatively, D is TRBD1 (5 bases). Germline V gives CDR1 MDHEN, CDR2 SYDVKM. V was clipped by 5 bases and J by 5 bases, with 18 bases between them. This CDR3 contains 15 residues. CDR3 sequence (DNA): TGTGCCAGCAGTCCCACTACCAGGGTAAGGACTGAAGCTTTCTTT. Translating it yields CASSPTTRVRTEAFF.

The rearrangement joins TRBV27 to TRBJ2-1; D is uncertain. V lost 3 bases and J 8 bases, leaving 5 bases between the germline ends. Germline CDR1 MNHEY, CDR2 SMNVEV (reference sequence). The CDR3 runs to 11 residues. The DNA for the CDR3 is TGTGCCAGCAGTTTCGTCGATGAGCAGTTCTTC. This codes for CASSFVDEQFF.

This chain uses TRBV24-1 with TRBJ2-7, with 13 bases that match TRBD2. This CDR3 region has 17 residues. V shed 4 bases and J 4 bases; nucleotides not matched to a gene: 9. Germline CDR1 KGHDR, CDR2 SFDVKD. CDR3 sequence reads: CATSDPFGTSGKYEQYF. The DNA of the CDR3 is TGTGCCACCAGTGACCCATTCGGGACTAGCGGGAAATACGAGCAGTACTTC.

The rearrangement joins TRBV4-3 to TRBJ2-5; TRBD2 matches 10 bases. Germline CDR1 LGHNA, CDR2 YSLEER. The CDR3 spans 17 residues. The trim removed 0 bases at V and 5 bases at J, leaving 9 bases unmatched. The CDR3 DNA reads TGCGCCAGCAGCCAAGAGGCTAGCGGGAGCTTCGGGGAGACCCAGTACTTC. Amino acid sequence: CASSQEASGSFGETQYF.

This sequence joins TRBV5-1 and TRBJ1-4; a weak D match, TRBD1 (6 bases). The CDR3 has 14 residues. V lost 4 bases, J lost 7 bases, and 14 bases lay in between. Germline V gene sequence: CDR1 SGHRS, CDR2 YFSETQ. The CDR3 protein is CASSLTGMGEKLFF. CDR3 in DNA: TGCGCCAGCAGCCTAACAGGGATGGGTGAAAAACTGTTTTTT.

This clone was counted a few times. This rearrangement joins TRBV30 to TRBJ1-5, with D possibly being TRBD1 (5 bases). Germline assignment: CDR1 GTSNPN and CDR2 SVGIG (reference sequence). This CDR3 has 14 residues. V lost 2 bases, J lost 5 bases, and 13 bases lay in between. The CDR3 protein is CAWSLRRDDQPQHF. The DNA of the CDR3 is TGTGCCTGGAGTTTGCGCAGGGATGATCAGCCCCAGCATTTT.

Only a few counts were recorded for this clone. This rearrangement joins TRBV6-5 to TRBJ1-5, with D possibly matching TRBD1 (6 bases). Between the trimmed V and J ends, which lost 7 bases and 0 bases, there was a span of 13 bases. Germline V gives CDR1 MNHEY, CDR2 SVGAGI. The CDR3 length is 15 residues. CDR3 amino acids: CASKVGTNSNQPQHF. For the CDR3, the DNA is TGTGCCAGCAAAGTCGGGACAAATAGCAATCAGCCCCAGCATTTT.

The chain uses TRBV7-3 and TRBJ2-1; no definite D call. Germline V CDR1 and CDR2: SGHTA, FQGTGA. This CDR3 contains 13 residues. V dropped 0 bases and J dropped 9 bases, with 9 bases sitting between them. CDR3 in amino acids: CASSLTIAAEQFF. The CDR3 nucleotides are TGTGCCAGCAGCTTAACGATCGCGGCTGAGCAGTTCTTC. The full variable domain, its missing parts supplied by reference TRBV7-3 and TRBJ2-1, is GAGVSQTPSNKVTEKGKYVELRCDPISGHTALYWYRQSLGQGPEFLIYFQGTGAADDSGLPNDRFFAVRPEGSVSTLKIQRTERGDSAVYLCASSLTIAAEQFFGPGTRLTVL.

The gene calls are TRBV7-3 and TRBJ2-3; TRBD1 matches at 11 bases. The V and J ends lost 4 bases and 4 bases, in that order; junction bases with no gene match: 7. CDR1 SGHTA and CDR2 FQGTGA come from the germline V gene. The CDR3 is made up of 16 amino acids. For the CDR3, the DNA is TGTGCCAGCAGCTCAGGGAAGGGACAGGGGGCAGATACGCAGTATTTT. This encodes CASSSGKGQGADTQYF.

The chain is built from TRBV10-3 and TRBJ1-1; 9 nucleotides align to TRBD1. Germline trimming cut 6 bases from V and 1 base from J; bases unmatched to any gene: 15. The CDR3 consists of 18 residues. Germline-derived CDR1 and CDR2 are ENHRY and SYGVKD. For the CDR3, the DNA is TGTGCCATCAGGGAAGGGACAGGGTCCCTATCCCGGAACACTGAAGCTTTCTTT. It specifies CAIREGTGSLSRNTEAFF.

This clone was found once. The genes are TRBV28 and TRBJ1-3; D may be TRBD1 (5 bases). Germline V CDR1 and CDR2: MDHEN, SYDVKM. Deletions cut 4 bases from V and 2 bases from J, with 24 bases between. This CDR3 has 19 residues. The CDR3, as DNA: TGTGCCAGCAGTTACGGGGGGTCAGCGGGTGGTGCGACTGGAAACACCATATATTTT. Protein sequence: CASSYGGSAGGATGNTIYF.

The genes are TRBV10-3 and TRBJ2-3, with 9 bases lining up with TRBD1. This CDR3 contains 15 residues. The ends lost 3 bases at V and 1 base at J; junction bases unmatched: 2. Germline V gives CDR1 ENHRY, CDR2 SYGVKD. The CDR3 DNA reads as TGTGCCATCAGTGATCGGACAGGGGGCACAGATACGCAGTATTTT. Translating gives CAISDRTGGTDTQYF.

The rearrangement uses TRBV6-2 or TRBV6-3 and TRBJ2-3; a possible D gene is TRBD2 (6 bases). Germline-derived CDR1 and CDR2 are MNHEY and SVGEGT. CDR3 length equals 16 residues. V lost 5 bases and J 4 bases, leaving 19 bases between the germline ends. The CDR3 region has the DNA TGTGCCAGCAGTCCCCGGGACCCGGCGGGGTCAGATACGCAGTATTTT. This translates into CASSPRDPAGSDTQYF.

The chain is built from TRBV3-1 (or the pseudogene TRBV3-2) and TRBJ2-2; 9 nucleotides align to TRBD2. The germline CDR1 and CDR2 sequences are LGHDT and YNNKEL (reference sequence). The ends lost 3 bases at V and 6 bases at J; junction bases unmatched: 5. This CDR3 comprises 15 residues. The CDR3, as DNA: TGTGCCAGCAGCCAGGCGGCGGGAGGGCCCGGGGAGCTGTTTTTT. Encoded protein: CASSQAAGGPGELFF.

V usage is TRBV6-5 and J usage is TRBJ2-7; D perhaps matches TRBD1 (7 bases). The V and J ends lost 2 bases and 2 bases respectively, with 13 bases between them. Germline-derived CDR1 and CDR2 are MNHEY and SVGAGI. The length of the CDR3 is 15 residues. The CDR3 sequence is CASSYGAGTAYEQYF. The CDR3 nucleotides read TGTGCCAGCAGTTACGGGGCGGGGACAGCCTACGAGCAGTACTTC.

The chain has TRBV28 and TRBJ1-3; 8 nucleotides match TRBD1. CDR3 length: 16 residues. J lost 4 bases, V lost 2 bases, and 7 bases had no gene match. The V gene's germline CDR1 is MDHEN and CDR2 SYDVKM. In DNA form, the CDR3 reads TGTGCCAGCAGTTTAACCAGGACAGGGTTGGGAAACACCATATATTTT. Its translation: CASSLTRTGLGNTIYF.

The chain is built from TRBV2 and TRBJ1-2; 9 nucleotides match TRBD1. J was trimmed by 2 bases and V by 3 bases; bases with no gene match: 4. Germline lookup yields CDR1 SNHLY and CDR2 FYNNEI. The CDR3 consists of 15 residues. The CDR3 DNA follows: TGTGCCAGCAGTGAGTTAGGACAGGGGAACTATGGCTACACCTTC. This translates into CASSELGQGNYGYTF.

V gene TRBV21-1 combines with J gene TRBJ1-2. TRBV21-1 is shown as a pseudogene. CDR3 length equals 15 residues. CDR3 protein: CASSTRESRTLGYTF. The CDR3 region has the DNA TGTGCCAGCAGCACCCGGGAATCTCGAACTTTAGGCTACACCTTC.

In nucleotides, the CDR3 is TGCGCCAGCAGCCAAGATAGGCCGAGGAAGAATTCACCCCTCCACTTT. This encodes CASSQDRPRKNSPLHF. V gene TRBV4-3 combines with J gene TRBJ1-6; D uncertain. Deletions cut 0 bases from V and 7 bases from J, with 13 bases between. The germline CDR1 and CDR2 sequences are LGHNA and YSLEER. The CDR3 spans 16 residues.

V usage is TRBV30 and J usage is TRBJ2-7; TRBD2 matches at 7 bases. CDR1 GTSNPN and CDR2 SVGIG come from the germline V gene (reference sequence). J was trimmed by 4 bases and V by 0 bases; bases with no gene match: 12. CDR3 length: 16 residues. CDR3 in DNA: TGTGCCTGGAGTGTCCCCATGCGGGAGTTAGTGTACGAGCAGTACTTC. Its translation: CAWSVPMRELVYEQYF.

V and J are TRBV4-2 and TRBJ2-7, with D perhaps matching TRBD2 (6 bases). CDR1 LGHNA and CDR2 YNFKEQ come from the germline V gene. CDR3 length: 15 amino acids. Trimming stripped 3 bases from V and 3 bases from J, with 15 bases between. CDR3 DNA sequence: TGTGCCAGCAGCCACGGAGAGACTAGTCTCTACGAGCAGTACTTC. Residues: CASSHGETSLYEQYF.